Listed below are T cell receptor beta chains from one sample, sequenced in a study of control samples from healthy donors and cancer patients. The protocol was immunoSEQ multiplex PCR, while the TCRdb copy is restricted to in-frame clones and leaves out a portion. This table has about 85,000 clones, roughly 86% appearing once. The sample comprised blood. The receptors come from a man aged 50 to 59 in good health. Both conserved end residues are part of each CDR3. Fields, in order: J gene, D gene, CDR3 length, V gene, clone size, CDR3 protein, CDR3 DNA. A D gene is named only where the DNA matches it firmly. Size is omitted from some rows. Given values are once, few, many or a class for expanded clones.

>TRBJ1-2|-|13|TRBV7-8|-
CASSFGQESGYTF
TGTGCCAGCAGCTTTGGTCAGGAGAGTGGCTACACCTTC
>TRBJ1-1|TRBD1|14|TRBV9|-
CASSPRDSTSEAFF
TGTGCCAGCAGCCCCAGGGACAGTACGAGTGAAGCTTTCTTT
>TRBJ2-1|-|13|TRBV2|-
CASMGDAYNEQFF
TGTGCCAGCATGGGGGACGCCTACAATGAGCAGTTCTTC
>TRBJ2-3|TRBD2|15|TRBV5-5|-
CASSLPSGGTDTQYF
TGTGCCAGCAGCTTGCCTAGCGGGGGCACAGATACGCAGTATTTT
>TRBJ2-2|-|14|TRBV27|-
CASSFTQGSGELFF
TGTGCCAGCAGTTTCACCCAGGGGTCCGGGGAGCTGTTTTTT
>TRBJ1-2|TRBD1|19|TRBV30|-
CAWSHRTGRPTSINYGYTF
TGTGCCTGGAGTCACCGGACAGGGCGCCCGACTTCGATCAACTATGGCTACACCTTC
>TRBJ1-2|TRBD1|15|TRBV19|-
CASSSNSGGDYGYTF
TGTGCCAGTAGTTCCAATTCAGGGGGGGACTATGGCTACACCTTC
>TRBJ1-1|-|15|TRBV11-2|-
CASSRTDSPVTEAFF
TGTGCCAGCAGCCGGACCGACTCCCCGGTGACTGAAGCTTTCTTT
>TRBJ1-3|-|16|TRBV30|-
CAWSVGGLISGNTIYF
TGTGCCTGGAGTGTGGGGGGACTGATCTCTGGAAACACCATATATTTT
>TRBJ2-2|-|14|TRBV19|once
CASSIGSNTGELFF
TGTGCCAGTTCCATAGGGTCGAACACCGGGGAGCTGTTTTTT
>TRBJ2-7|TRBD1|14|TRBV2|-
CASSEIRGRGEQYF
TGTGCCAGCAGTGAAATCAGGGGCAGGGGGGAGCAGTACTTC
>TRBJ1-2|-|15|TRBV9|-
CASSVTPSPKDGYTF
TGTGCCAGCAGCGTGACACCGTCTCCTAAGGATGGCTACACCTTC
>TRBJ2-5|TRBD2|16|TRBV24-1|-
CATSLDFSGGQETQYF
TGTGCCACCAGTTTGGATTTTAGCGGGGGTCAAGAGACCCAGTACTTC
>TRBJ2-1|-|13|TRBV7-9|-
CASSSLPGNEQFF
TGTGCCAGCAGCTCTTTACCCGGCAATGAGCAGTTCTTC
>TRBJ2-7|TRBD2|15|TRBV11-2|-
CASSLTSGPSYEQYF
TGTGCCAGCAGCCTCACTAGCGGTCCTTCCTACGAGCAGTACTTC
>TRBJ1-1|-|11|TRBV29-1|-
CSVRPHTEAFF
TGCAGCGTTCGGCCCCACACTGAAGCTTTCTTT
>TRBJ1-5|-|12|TRBV5-6|-
CASSLGNQPQHF
TGTGCCAGCAGCTTGGGAAATCAGCCCCAGCATTTT
>TRBJ1-5|TRBD1|15|TRBV6-2/TRBV6-3|-
CASSYLTGPTQPQHF
TGTGCCAGCAGTTACTTGACAGGGCCAACTCAGCCCCAGCATTTT
>TRBJ1-2|-|17|TRBV11-3|-
CASSANSGHWTNYGYTF
TGTGCCAGCAGTGCTAATTCAGGACACTGGACTAACTATGGCTACACCTTC
>TRBJ2-5|-|14|TRBV9|-
CASSLTGAGRTQYF
TGTGCCAGCAGCCTTACAGGTGCGGGGCGGACCCAGTACTTC
>TRBJ1-1|-|15|TRBV19|-
CASSIAWDINTEAFF
TGTGCCAGTAGTATAGCTTGGGACATAAACACTGAAGCTTTCTTT
>TRBJ2-3|-|16|TRBV7-2|-
CASSLGSGAVTDTQYF
TGTGCCAGCAGCTTGGGGTCAGGGGCCGTCACAGATACGCAGTATTTT
>TRBJ2-2|TRBD1|14|TRBV9|-
CASRTGYTTGELFF
TGTGCCAGCAGGACAGGGTATACCACCGGGGAGCTGTTTTTT
>TRBJ1-4|-|13|TRBV6-5|once
CASSGNTNEKLFF
TGTGCCAGCTCCGGGAATACTAATGAAAAACTGTTTTTT
>TRBJ2-1|TRBD2|15|TRBV7-6|-
CASSYSGGGPNEQFF
TGTGCCAGCAGCTACAGCGGGGGGGGACCCAATGAGCAGTTCTTC
>TRBJ1-1|-|13|TRBV9|-
CASSVDRNTEAFF
TGTGCCAGCAGCGTAGACAGGAACACTGAAGCTTTCTTT
>TRBJ2-4|-|12|TRBV6-5|-
CASRSDGNIQYF
TGTGCCAGCAGGTCCGACGGAAACATTCAGTACTTC
>TRBJ1-1|-|13|TRBV5-1|-
CASSPDSNTEAFF
TGCGCCAGCAGCCCCGACAGTAACACTGAAGCTTTCTTT
>TRBJ1-1|-|13|TRBV5-6|-
CASSLVSNTEAFF
TGTGCCAGCAGCTTGGTTTCGAACACTGAAGCTTTCTTT
>TRBJ2-1|-|16|TRBV21-1|-
CASSNPGSASYNEQFF
TGTGCCAGCAGCAACCCCGGATCAGCCTCCTACAATGAGCAGTTCTTC
>TRBJ1-5|-|15|TRBV6-5|-
CASSLTGVSNQPQHF
TGTGCCAGCAGCTTGACCGGGGTCAGCAATCAGCCCCAGCATTTT
>TRBJ1-2|-|13|TRBV7-9|-
CASSLSDSYGYTF
TGTGCCAGCAGCTTATCCGACAGCTATGGCTACACCTTC
>TRBJ1-1|-|14|TRBV5-6|-
CASSLAPAGTEAFF
TGTGCCAGCAGCTTGGCCCCCGCTGGCACTGAAGCTTTCTTT
>TRBJ2-2|-|13|TRBV6-5|-
CASSYSPTGELFF
TGTGCCAGCAGTTACTCGCCAACCGGGGAGCTGTTTTTT
>TRBJ2-6|-|14|TRBV6-2/TRBV6-3|-
CASSFLSGANVLTF
TGTGCCAGCAGTTTCCTCTCTGGGGCCAACGTCCTGACTTTC
>TRBJ2-5|-|14|TRBV9|-
CASSPRIGQETQYF
TGTGCCAGCAGCCCCCGAATAGGCCAAGAGACCCAGTACTTC
>TRBJ1-4|TRBD1|16|TRBV10-2|once
CATAALTGGENEKLFF
TGCGCCACCGCCGCCTTGACAGGGGGCGAGAATGAAAAACTGTTTTTT
>TRBJ1-3|-|16|TRBV5-6|-
CASSLYGAIIGNTIYF
TGTGCCAGCAGCTTGTACGGAGCAATCATTGGAAACACCATATATTTT
>TRBJ2-1|TRBD1|16|TRBV24-1|once
CATSDSDRGPGNEQFF
TGTGCCACCAGTGATTCGGACAGGGGGCCTGGGAATGAGCAGTTCTTC
>TRBJ1-1|-|12|TRBV11-1|-
CASSLDRVTAFF
TGTGCCAGCAGCTTAGATCGGGTGACCGCTTTCTTT
>TRBJ2-5|-|13|TRBV3-1/TRBV3-2|-
CASSQEYQETQYF
TGTGCCAGCAGCCAAGAGTATCAAGAGACCCAGTACTTC